This T cell receptor (beta chain) came from a study of regulatory T cells in long-lasting Graves disease. Study observations and caveats: Among persistent patients, a larger number of public clonotypes were shared (roughly 2,700) than among newly diagnosed patients (966).

Arm-PCR with iRepertoire HTBI primers amplified the CDR3 regions for these TCR beta libraries. TCRdb processed the multiplex PCR reads anew with MiXCR; each CDR3 protein has one entry. The data show roughly 320,000 distinct CDR3 sequences, 16% seen once. The CDR3 totals 13 residues. V was trimmed by 7 bases and J by 1 base, leaving 10 bases between them. In this sample, this clonotype turned up many times. Its target is not known. As to time point: newly diagnosed GD, antithyroid drugs for less than 3 months. PBMCs were the source of the RNA used for TCR sequencing. This sample was shared with a second study, whose subject was T cells in Graves' hyperthyroidism and ophthalmopathy. This second study notes: With the HTBI primer set, the TCR CDR3 went through a first round of RT-PCR.

The rearrangement links TRBV12-3 or TRBV12-4 to TRBJ1-1; no clear D gene. The sequence came from a man aged 40-55 years with Graves disease. The specimen was peripheral blood mononuclear cells (PBMCs), collected at new diagnosis, from a patient treated with antithyroid drugs. CDR3 sequence (DNA): TGTGCCAGCACAAAGAGGTGGAACACTGAAGCTTTCTTT. This codes for CASTKRWNTEAFF.